Each of the 20 T cell receptor beta chains below was sequenced from the same sample in a study of blood T cell repertoires in COVID-19. TCRdb's table, derived via immunoSEQ multiplex PCR, lists solely in-frame clones and lacks some. The sample lists about 370,000 clones, around 89% occurring once. The material sequenced was peripheral blood. Source of these receptors: a man between 18 and 29 years old with active or convalescent COVID-19.

This clone was detected only a few times. The V and J genes are TRBV6-5 and TRBJ2-7; tentative D call: TRBD2 (6 bases). Germline V lookup: CDR1 MNHEY, CDR2 SVGAGI. Trimming took off 5 bases at V and 3 bases at J, with 11 bases between the two ends. The CDR3 loop spans 13 amino acids. The CDR3, as DNA: TGTGCCAGCAGTCGTACGGGGGACTACGAGCAGTACTTC. It encodes CASSRTGDYEQYF.

The V gene is TRBV28, the J gene TRBJ2-5; D ambiguous. This CDR3 is 16 amino acids long. V was pared by 0 bases and J by 1 base, with 12 bases between. Germline values: CDR1 MDHEN, CDR2 SYDVKM. The CDR3 coding sequence is TGTGCCAGCAGTTTATGGGGCAGGCGAGCCCAAGAGACCCAGTACTTC. It encodes CASSLWGRRAQETQYF.

This clone came up once. The chain employs TRBV5-4 and TRBJ2-7; D is perhaps TRBD2 (5 bases). V gave up 1 base and J gave up 5 bases, with 19 bases separating them. Germline CDR1 is SGHNT and CDR2 is YYREEE (reference sequence). CDR3 length: 16 amino acids. Here the CDR3 reads CASSLPPSGSTNEQYF. The DNA of the CDR3 is TGTGCCAGCAGCTTGCCCCCGTCGGGGTCCACGAACGAGCAGTACTTC. Using reference TRBV5-4 and TRBJ2-7 for the parts outside the CDR3, the full variable domain is ETGVTQSPTHLIKTRGQQVTLRCSSQSGHNTVSWYQQALGQGPQFIFQYYREEENGRGNFPPRFSGLQFPNYSSELNVNALELDDSALYLCASSLPPSGSTNEQYFGPGTRLTVT.

The chain employs TRBV18 and TRBJ2-3; D not certain. Trimming cost V 2 bases and J 1 base, with 10 bases left between them. This CDR3 has 15 residues. Germline CDR1 is KGHSH and CDR2 is LQKENI. The CDR3: CASSPSYPGTDTQYF. CDR3 nucleotides: TGTGCCAGCTCACCATCTTATCCAGGCACAGATACGCAGTATTTT. The full variable domain, with the rest looked up from reference TRBV18 and TRBJ2-3, is NAGVMQNPRHLVRRRGQEARLRCSPMKGHSHVYWYRQLPEEGLKFMVYLQKENIIDESGMPKERFSAEFPKEGPSILRIQQVVRGDSAAYFCASSPSYPGTDTQYFGPGTRLTVL.

The CDR3 bases are TGTGCCAGCAGCCGGTCTCAGGGGCCCTACGAGCAGTACTTC. Translating it yields CASSRSQGPYEQYF. The V gene is TRBV7-2, the J gene TRBJ2-7; D might be TRBD1 (6 bases). Per germline, CDR1 SGHTA and CDR2 FQGNSA. V lost 5 bases and J 2 bases, leaving 13 bases between the germline ends. CDR3 length equals 14 residues. Drawing the rest from reference TRBV7-2 and TRBJ2-7, the complete variable domain is GAGVSQSPSNKVTEKGKDVELRCDPISGHTALYWYRQSLGQGLEFLIYFQGNSAPDKSGLPSDRFSAERTGGSVSTLTIQRTQQEDSAVYLCASSRSQGPYEQYFGPGTRLTVT.

The chain recombines TRBV6-5 with TRBJ2-7; TRBD2 matches 8 bases. Germline loops: CDR1 MNHEY, CDR2 SVGAGI. Trimming at V came to 4 bases and at J to 5 bases, leaving 10 bases not matched to a gene. This CDR3 contains 15 residues. CDR3 sequence: CASSSYRGGQDEQYF. The CDR3 bases are TGTGCCAGCAGTTCCTATCGGGGGGGCCAGGACGAGCAGTACTTC.

This sequence joins TRBV19 and TRBJ2-7, with 8 nucleotides matching TRBD2. V lost 2 bases and J lost 1; bases outside the gene matches: 4. CDR3 length: 15 residues. Germline V gives CDR1 LNHDA, CDR2 SQIVND (reference sequence). For the CDR3, the DNA is TGTGCCAGTAGTATACGACGGGAGGGTTCCTACGAGCAGTACTTC. It specifies CASSIRREGSYEQYF.

V gene TRBV19 combines with J gene TRBJ1-2; no firm D call. V shed 8 bases and J shed 8 bases, with 18 bases lying between them. The V gene's germline CDR1 is LNHDA and CDR2 SQIVND (reference sequence). The CDR3 extends over 13 amino acids. This chain's CDR3 is CASHPDWAGGYTF. In DNA, the CDR3 is TGTGCCAGTCACCCTGACTGGGCGGGAGGCTACACCTTC.

This clone turned up a few times. The chain carries TRBV4-3 and TRBJ2-7; D possibly corresponds to TRBD2 (5 bases). This CDR3 is 13 amino acids long. V shed 1 base and J shed 10 bases, with 14 bases lying between them. Germline V gene lookup returns CDR1 LGHNA and CDR2 YSLEER. CDR3 sequence reads: CASSQVFGEPQYF. CDR3 sequence (DNA): TGCGCCAGCAGCCAAGTTTTCGGGGAGCCCCAGTACTTC.

V usage is TRBV6-5 and J usage is TRBJ1-2; D is uncertain. This CDR3 spans 13 amino acids. The V and J ends lost 6 bases and 5 bases respectively, with 13 bases between them. CDR1 and CDR2 (germline): MNHEY, SVGAGI. The CDR3 nucleotides are TGTGCCAGCAGCCAACCGACGGGGTATGGCTACACCTTC. Its protein is CASSQPTGYGYTF.

The V and J genes are TRBV7-3 and TRBJ2-1, with 10 bases aligning to TRBD2. J gave up 12 bases and V 6 bases, and 11 bases lay outside the gene matches. Germline CDR1 SGHTA, CDR2 FQGTGA. This CDR3 has 14 amino acids. The DNA of the CDR3 is TGTGCCAGCAGTCAAATTAGCGGGAGGACCCTGCAGTTCTTC. Translating gives CASSQISGRTLQFF.

This sequence joins TRBV11-2 and TRBJ2-7; TRBD2 agrees at 10 bases. The V segment lost 5 bases and the J segment 3 bases; nucleotides outside the gene matches: 4. Germline assignment: CDR1 SGHAT and CDR2 FQNNGV. The CDR3 runs to 14 residues. The CDR3 bases are TGTGCCAGCAGCCTCCGACTAGCGGGCTACGAGCAGTACTTC. Encoded protein: CASSLRLAGYEQYF. The variable domain in full, completed from reference TRBV11-2 and TRBJ2-7, reads EAGVAQSPRYKIIEKRQSVAFWCNPISGHATLYWYQQILGQGPKLLIQFQNNGVVDDSQLPKDRFSAERLKGVDSTLKIQPAKLEDSAVYLCASSLRLAGYEQYFGPGTRLTVT.

The CDR3 bases are TGTGCCAGCAGCTTAGAGAGTGGAGGAGGGATAGTGCAGTTCTTC. Its protein product is CASSLESGGGIVQFF. V usage is TRBV11-3 and J usage is TRBJ2-1; perhaps TRBD2 as D (6 bases). CDR1 and CDR2 (germline): SGHNT, YENEEA. V was trimmed by 0 bases and J by 12 bases, leaving 18 bases between them. This CDR3 has 15 amino acids.

The chain carries TRBV2 and TRBJ2-7, with a possible D match to TRBD1 (5 bases). The V gene's germline CDR1 is SNHLY and CDR2 FYNNEI. V dropped 3 bases and J dropped 2 bases, with 14 bases sitting between them. The CDR3 is 15 residues long. CDR3 residues: CASSEVSDSPYEQYF. As DNA, the CDR3 is TGTGCCAGCAGTGAGGTCTCCGACAGCCCCTACGAGCAGTACTTC.

The gene calls are TRBV6-5 and TRBJ1-2; perhaps TRBD1 as D (5 bases). Germline V lookup: CDR1 MNHEY, CDR2 SVGAGI. V was pared by 2 bases and J by 8 bases, with 12 bases between. The CDR3 runs to 13 residues. The chain's CDR3 is CASSYIGVMGYTF. CDR3 bases: TGTGCCAGCAGTTACATAGGGGTCATGGGCTACACCTTC.

A remark on this clone: A much larger clone differs from this one at a single base, so this may be a read error. Other DNA sequences in this sample translate to the same CDR3. The rearrangement joins TRBV6-2 or TRBV6-3 to TRBJ2-7; D is unclear. From germline, CDR1 is MNHEY and CDR2 SVGEGT. Trimming left V 4 bases short and J 2 bases short, with 3 bases between. The CDR3 spans 11 residues. This CDR3 is CASSSAYEQYF. The CDR3 DNA is TGTGCCAGCAGTTCAGCCTACGAGCAGTACTTC.

The chain couples TRBV7-2 to TRBJ1-2; TRBD1 might be the D (5 bases). Germline V lookup: CDR1 SGHTA, CDR2 FQGNSA. The CDR3 sequence is 14 residues long. Deletions cut 1 base from V and 6 bases from J, with 12 bases between. The CDR3 protein is CASSLVGGGDGYTF. The DNA of the CDR3 is TGTGCCAGCAGCTTAGTGGGGGGAGGGGATGGCTACACCTTC.

The chain combines TRBV7-9 with TRBJ2-7; 9 bases agree with TRBD1. The CDR3 is made up of 15 amino acids. Germline loops: CDR1 SEHNR, CDR2 FQNEAQ (reference sequence). The V segment lost 2 bases and the J segment 1 base; nucleotides outside the gene matches: 3. CDR3 residues: CASSLLGTGSYEQYF. CDR3 sequence (DNA): TGTGCCAGCAGCTTATTAGGGACAGGGTCCTACGAGCAGTACTTC.

V usage is TRBV28 and J usage is TRBJ2-7; 8 positions match TRBD1. This CDR3 spans 12 amino acids. Germline CDR1 reads MDHEN; CDR2 reads SYDVKM. V gave up 6 bases and J gave up 4 bases; unmatched junction bases: 2. CDR3 bases: TGTGCCAGCAGCAGGACAGGGTACGAGCAGTACTTC. Translated, it gives CASSRTGYEQYF.

The chain recombines TRBV5-4 with TRBJ2-1; possibly TRBD1 for D (5 bases). V was trimmed by 3 bases and J by 4 bases, leaving 11 bases between them. The CDR3 runs to 14 residues. Germline CDR1 reads SGHNT; CDR2 reads YYREEE (reference sequence). In DNA, the CDR3 is TGTGCCAGCAGCTCGCCCGACAGTTACAATGAGCAGTTCTTC. Translated, it gives CASSSPDSYNEQFF. The whole variable domain, remainder taken from reference TRBV5-4 and TRBJ2-1, is ETGVTQSPTHLIKTRGQQVTLRCSSQSGHNTVSWYQQALGQGPQFIFQYYREEENGRGNFPPRFSGLQFPNYSSELNVNALELDDSALYLCASSSPDSYNEQFFGPGTRLTVL.